These T cell receptor beta chains were read from a single sample in a study of cytomegalovirus exposure and HLA in healthy donors. Measured with immunoSEQ multiplex PCR; TCRdb has only the in-frame clones, and not every one. The repertoire includes 120,000 to 150,000 clones, just under 75% of them detected once, and under 2% sits in the top ten. Input material: PBMCs. The receptors shown here come from a woman aged 18-29 years in good health and CMV-seronegative. Each CDR3 is given with its conserved first and last residue. Only part of the rows carry a size: once, few, many, or a class if the clone is expanded.

cdr3_aa,clone_size,v_call,j_call
CASRRQDSRSGNTIYF,-,TRBV7-8,TRBJ1-3
CASSRLVWHNEQFF,few,TRBV28,TRBJ2-1
CASTPGLAGVSYNEQFF,-,TRBV7-9,TRBJ2-1
CASSHPSGTGDTGELFF,-,TRBV4-3,TRBJ2-2
CASSYGQERNIQYF,-,TRBV5-1,TRBJ2-4
CASGLVLRLLAPSYNEQFF,-,TRBV12-5,TRBJ2-1
CASSFIQGTQYF,few,TRBV11-3,TRBJ2-5
CASSLRQSDGYTF,-,TRBV5-1,TRBJ1-2
CASGLVLGEGNAEAFF,-,TRBV12-5,TRBJ1-1
CASSDREMAPLHF,-,TRBV2,TRBJ1-6